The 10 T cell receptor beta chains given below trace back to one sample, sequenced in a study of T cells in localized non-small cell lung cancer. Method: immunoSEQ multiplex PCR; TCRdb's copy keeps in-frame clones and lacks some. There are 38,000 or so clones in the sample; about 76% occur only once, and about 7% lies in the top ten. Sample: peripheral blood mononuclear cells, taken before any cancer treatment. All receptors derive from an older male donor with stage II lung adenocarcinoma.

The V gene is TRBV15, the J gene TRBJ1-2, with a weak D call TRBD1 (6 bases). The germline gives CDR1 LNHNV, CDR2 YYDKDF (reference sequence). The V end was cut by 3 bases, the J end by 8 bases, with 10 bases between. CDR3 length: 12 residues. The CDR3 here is CATSSGGAGYTF. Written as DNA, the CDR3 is TGTGCCACCAGCAGTGGGGGCGCCGGCTACACCTTC.

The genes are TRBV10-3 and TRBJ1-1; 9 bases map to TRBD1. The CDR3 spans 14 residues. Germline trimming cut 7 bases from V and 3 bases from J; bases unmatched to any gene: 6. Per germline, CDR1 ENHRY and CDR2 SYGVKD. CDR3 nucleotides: TGTGCCATCAAGCGGGGACAGGGAGACACTGAAGCTTTCTTT. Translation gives CAIKRGQGDTEAFF.

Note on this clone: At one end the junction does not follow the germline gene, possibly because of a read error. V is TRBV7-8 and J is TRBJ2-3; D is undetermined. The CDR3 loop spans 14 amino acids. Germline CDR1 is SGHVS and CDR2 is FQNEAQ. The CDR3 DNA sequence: TGTGCCAGCAGCCGGCCCTATAGCAGAGATACGCAGTATTTT. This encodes CASSRPYSRDTQYF.

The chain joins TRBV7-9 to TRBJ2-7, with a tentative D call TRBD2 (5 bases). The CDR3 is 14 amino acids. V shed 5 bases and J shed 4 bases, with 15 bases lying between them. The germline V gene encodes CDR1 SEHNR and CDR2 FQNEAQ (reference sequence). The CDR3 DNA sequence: TGTGCCAGCAGCGGTGTCAGCGGCGGTTACGAGCAGTACTTC. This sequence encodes CASSGVSGGYEQYF. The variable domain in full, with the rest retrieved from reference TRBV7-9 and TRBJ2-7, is DTGVSQNPRHKITKRGQNVTFRCDPISEHNRLYWYRQTLGQGPEFLTYFQNEAQLEKSRLLSDRFSAERPKGSFSTLEIQRTEQGDSAMYLCASSGVSGGYEQYFGPGTRLTVT.

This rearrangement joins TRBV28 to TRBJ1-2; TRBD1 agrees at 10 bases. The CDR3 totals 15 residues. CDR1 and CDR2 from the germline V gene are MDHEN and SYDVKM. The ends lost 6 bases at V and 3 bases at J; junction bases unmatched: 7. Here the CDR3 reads CASSLPGQGDYGYTF. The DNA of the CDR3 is TGTGCCAGCAGCCTACCCGGACAGGGGGACTATGGCTACACCTTC.

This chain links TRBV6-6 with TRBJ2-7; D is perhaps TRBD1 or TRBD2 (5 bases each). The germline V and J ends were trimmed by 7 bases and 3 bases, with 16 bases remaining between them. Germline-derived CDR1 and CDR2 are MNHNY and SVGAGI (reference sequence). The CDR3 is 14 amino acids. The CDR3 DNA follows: TGTGCCAGCAAAGGGACCGGGCAGGGCTACGAGCAGTACTTC. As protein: CASKGTGQGYEQYF.

CDR3 sequence (DNA): TGTGCCAGCAGCTTAGAGGACGTCGGGGAGCTGTTTTTT. Translating gives CASSLEDVGELFF. The V and J genes are TRBV7-9 and TRBJ2-2; D uncertain. The V end was cut by 1 base, the J end by 7 bases, with 7 bases between. The CDR3 contains 13 residues. Germline V gene lookup returns CDR1 SEHNR and CDR2 FQNEAQ (reference sequence).

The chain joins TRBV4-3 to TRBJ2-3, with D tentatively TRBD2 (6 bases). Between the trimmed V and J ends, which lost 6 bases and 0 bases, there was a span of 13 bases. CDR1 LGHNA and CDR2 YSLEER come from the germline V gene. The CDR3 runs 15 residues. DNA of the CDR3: TGCGCCAGCAGGCCAAGCGGGCTAAGCACAGATACGCAGTATTTT. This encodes CASRPSGLSTDTQYF.

The CDR3 nucleotides read TGTGCCAGTAGTACCTCGGAGGGTTGGAATCAGCCCCAGCATTTT. This sequence encodes CASSTSEGWNQPQHF. This chain joins TRBV19 and TRBJ1-5; D ambiguous. From germline, CDR1 is LNHDA and CDR2 SQIVND (reference sequence). Trimming stripped 4 bases from V and 4 bases from J, with 14 bases between. This CDR3 is 15 amino acids long.

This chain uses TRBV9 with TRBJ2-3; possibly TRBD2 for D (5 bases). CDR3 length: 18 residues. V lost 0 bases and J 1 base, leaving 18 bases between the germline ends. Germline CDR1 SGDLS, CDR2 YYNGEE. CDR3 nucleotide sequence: TGTGCCAGCAGCGTAGATCTAGAACCCCTCGGGGGCACAGATACGCAGTATTTT. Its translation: CASSVDLEPLGGTDTQYF.